Described below is a single TCR beta chain sequence and its context. It has no known antigen specificity. This sample is part of a study of monozygotic twins with inflammatory bowel disease (dated by TCRdb to between 2019 and 2020). In the study overall: The full study comprised 30 or so monozygotic twin pairs: nine German pairs (four IBD-concordant, five IBD-discordant) and 19 IBD-discordant Danish pairs. The search for disease-associated traits relied mainly on comparing, within discordant pairs, IBD patients with their genetically identical healthy co-twins. Each individual had, on average, about 151 000 unique TCRalpha sequences and 181 000 unique TCRbeta sequences available for analysis.

The library came from 5' RACE. The input for every TCR library was approximately 3,500 ng of total RNA. cDNA was synthesized with SMARTScribe reverse transcriptase in eight separate reactions per sample. Unique molecular identifiers containing a 6-nucleotide sample barcode were introduced through template switching during cDNA synthesis. TCRalpha and TCRbeta cDNA was amplified in two nested PCRs of approximately 16 and 10 cycles, and bead purification was carried out after each PCR. Before amplification, the cDNA was treated with uracil DNA-glycosylase and purified using the QIAquick PCR purification kit. The second PCR was the step at which Illumina TruSeq-compatible adapters and sample-specific barcodes were added. Library quality and concentration were assessed using TapeStation and Qubit, and about 5 ng of each library was pooled. Pooled libraries were sequenced on an Illumina HiSeq2500 single-index Rapid Run with 2 x 100 bp reads and custom sequencing primers. As for the original processing: MiGEC version 1.2.6 was used for UMI-based consensus assembly, which corrected PCR and sequencing errors. MiXCR version 2.1.1 handled V(D)J alignment, clonotype assembly and CDR3 extraction. Gene usage, clonotype sharing and MAIT/NKT TCR abundance were normalised by analysing the top 1000, 10 000 and 20 000 clonotypes per sample. After downsampling to 27 000 UMIs, diversity was calculated as the inverse Simpson index using the vegan R package. Paired Mann-Whitney U tests on discordant twin pairs were used, with Benjamini-Hochberg multiple-testing correction. TCRdb reprocessed the reads and assigns one entry to each CDR3 protein sequence, leaving out DNA. The V and J calls were not made by the authors but by TCRdb's processing. In this sample's table one finds roughly 200,000 distinct CDR3 sequences. Approximately 1.6% of the sample is in the top ten clones.

Summary of the overall study and its limitations: No single strong signal or clonotype linked to IBD turned up in the results, so the idea that one exists was not supported. Because patients received different immunosuppressive treatments, the repertoires may have picked up extra background noise and variability between individuals. Fewer clonotypes were shared with other individuals by IBD patients than by healthy twins, most markedly in patients showing signs of disease activity. Different T cell subtypes could not be distinguished in the analysis. Measured by the inverse Simpson index, TCRbeta repertoire diversity was lower in IBD patients than in their healthy co-twins. Concordant and discordant twins showed no difference in repertoire similarity, possibly because of limited statistical power.

A 2.5 ml peripheral blood sample was drawn into PAXgene tubes per donor and stored at -80°C. Total RNA was isolated from whole blood with the PAXgene blood miRNA kit on an automated QIAcube, without T cell sorting. Peripheral blood from monozygotic twin pairs, either concordant or discordant for inflammatory bowel disease, underwent deep TCRalpha and TCRbeta repertoire profiling that used unique molecular barcoding. For every twin pair, smoking habits were documented, and each individual was categorised as a current, former or never smoker. Sequenced input: blood. The sequence came from a human donor with ulcerative colitis or Crohn's disease, or a healthy co-twin of an affected twin (not recorded which).

The CDR3 loop reads CASSVGGTWTGELFF. The rearranged segments are TRBV9 and TRBJ2-2. From the germline V gene, CDR1 is SGDLS and CDR2 is YYNGEE. The CDR3 numbers 15 residues from cysteine through phenylalanine. This entry has no DNA.